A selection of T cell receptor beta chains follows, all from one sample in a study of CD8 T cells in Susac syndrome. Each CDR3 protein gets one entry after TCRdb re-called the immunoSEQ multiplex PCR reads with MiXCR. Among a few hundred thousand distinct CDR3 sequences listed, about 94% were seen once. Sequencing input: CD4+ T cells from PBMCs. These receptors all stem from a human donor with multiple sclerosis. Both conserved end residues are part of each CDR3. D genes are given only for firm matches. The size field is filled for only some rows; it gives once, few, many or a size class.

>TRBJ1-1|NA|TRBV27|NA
CASSLRRTVNTEAFF
TGTGCCAGCAGTTTGCGACGGACAGTGAACACTGAAGCTTTCTTT
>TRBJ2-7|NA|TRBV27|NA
CASSAREGYEQYF
TGTGCCAGCAGTGCCAGGGAAGGCTACGAGCAGTACTTC
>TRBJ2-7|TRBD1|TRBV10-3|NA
CAISETGQARGSYEQYF
TGTGCCATCAGTGAGACCGGACAGGCCAGGGGTTCCTACGAGCAGTACTTC
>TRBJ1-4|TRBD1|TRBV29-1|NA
CSVADRGQANEKLFF
TGCAGCGTCGCGGACAGGGGGCAGGCTAATGAAAAACTGTTTTTT
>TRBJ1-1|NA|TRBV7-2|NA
CASRPSGTLAEAFF
TGTGCCAGCCGCCCGTCCGGGACATTGGCTGAAGCTTTCTTT
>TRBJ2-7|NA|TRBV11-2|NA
CASTLSAYEQYF
TGTGCCAGCACTTTGAGCGCCTACGAGCAGTACTTC
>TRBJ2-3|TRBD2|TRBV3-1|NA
CASTPRGGSTDTQYF
TGTGCCAGCACCCCCCGCGGGGGTAGCACAGATACGCAGTATTTT
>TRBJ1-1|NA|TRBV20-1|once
CSARDFAGREAFF
TGCAGTGCTAGAGATTTCGCGGGCCGGGAAGCTTTCTTT
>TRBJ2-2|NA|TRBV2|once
CASSDPITTGELFF
TGTGCCAGCAGTGATCCAATTACCACCGGGGAGCTGTTTTTT
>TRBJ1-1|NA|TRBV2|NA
CASMEALPLNTEAFF
TGTGCCAGCATGGAGGCTTTGCCCCTAAACACTGAAGCTTTCTTT
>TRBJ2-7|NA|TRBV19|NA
CASRAGAQLYYEQYF
TGTGCCAGTCGAGCAGGGGCTCAACTTTACTACGAGCAGTACTTC
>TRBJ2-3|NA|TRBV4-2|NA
CASSQTGQADTQYF
TGTGCCAGCAGCCAAACGGGACAAGCGGATACGCAGTATTTT
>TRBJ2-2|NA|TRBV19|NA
CASSIEGIGTGELFF
TGTGCCAGTAGTATCGAGGGGATTGGAACCGGGGAGCTGTTTTTT
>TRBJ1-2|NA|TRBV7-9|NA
CASSTQPGTRAGYTF
TGTGCCAGCAGCACTCAACCCGGGACCCGGGCTGGCTACACCTTC
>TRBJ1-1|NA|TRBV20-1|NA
CSAVENPLNTEAFF
TGCAGTGCTGTAGAGAATCCGTTGAACACTGAAGCTTTCTTT
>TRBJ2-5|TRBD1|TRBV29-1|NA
CSAAAGGTQYF
TGCAGCGCGGCCGCAGGGGGCACCCAGTACTTC
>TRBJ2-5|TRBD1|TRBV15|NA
CATSTGTGGGETQYF
TGTGCCACCAGCACCGGGACAGGGGGCGGAGAGACCCAGTACTTC
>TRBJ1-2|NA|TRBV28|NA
CASSSYRSVNYGYTF
TGTGCCAGCAGTTCTTATAGATCGGTCAACTATGGCTACACCTTC